This T cell receptor (beta chain) was documented in a study of human T cells and chemical hapten exposure. Study results and limitations: Controls had significantly fewer large CDR3 similarity clusters than were formed by expanded TCRs.

Described time point: pre-sensitization, week 0. Stated treatment: therapeutic diphenylcyclopropenone sensitization with weekly scalp DPC. Blood draws came before every patch-test application. TCRdb reprocessed the RACE reads via MiXCR and lists one record per CDR3 protein. The sample yields around 330,000 distinct CDR3 sequences, approximately 5.8% seen once. As regards this clonotype: Its antigen is not identified.

The receptor was isolated from a woman aged 18 to 35 with alopecia areata. Some clones in this sample may be carry-over from other donors' samples. The specimen was whole blood, collected in connection with sensitization to the hapten diphenylcyclopropenone (DPC).

The DNA of the CDR3 is TGTGCCAGCAGTTACCGAAACACCGGGACAGGGTTCGAAAAACTGTTTTTT. It codes for CASSYRNTGTGFEKLFF. The chain carries TRBV5-8 and TRBJ1-4, with 9 bases aligning to TRBD1. The J segment lost 8 bases and the V segment lost 5 bases, leaving 16 bases of the junction unmatched. This CDR3 is 17 amino acids long. Germline assignment: CDR1 SGHTS and CDR2 YDEGEE.